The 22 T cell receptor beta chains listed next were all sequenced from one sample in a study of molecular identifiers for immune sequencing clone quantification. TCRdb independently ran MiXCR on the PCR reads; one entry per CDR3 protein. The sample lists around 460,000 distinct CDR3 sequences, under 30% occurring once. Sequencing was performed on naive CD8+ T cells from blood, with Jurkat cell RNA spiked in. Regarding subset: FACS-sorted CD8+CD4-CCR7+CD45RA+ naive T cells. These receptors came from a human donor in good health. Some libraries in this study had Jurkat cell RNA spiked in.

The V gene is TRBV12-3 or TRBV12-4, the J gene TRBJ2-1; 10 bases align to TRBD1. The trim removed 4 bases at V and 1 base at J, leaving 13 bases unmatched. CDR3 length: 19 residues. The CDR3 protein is CASSSPRDRGPSSYNEQFF. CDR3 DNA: TGTGCCAGCAGTTCCCCCCGGGACAGGGGTCCGAGTTCCTACAATGAGCAGTTCTTC.

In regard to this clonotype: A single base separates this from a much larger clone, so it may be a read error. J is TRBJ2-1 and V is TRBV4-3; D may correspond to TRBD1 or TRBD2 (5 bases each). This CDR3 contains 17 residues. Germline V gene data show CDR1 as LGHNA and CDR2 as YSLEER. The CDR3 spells CASSQDIGTSSYNGQFF. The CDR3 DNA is TGCGCCAGCAGCCAAGATATCGGGACCTCCTCCTACAATGGGCAGTTCTTC.

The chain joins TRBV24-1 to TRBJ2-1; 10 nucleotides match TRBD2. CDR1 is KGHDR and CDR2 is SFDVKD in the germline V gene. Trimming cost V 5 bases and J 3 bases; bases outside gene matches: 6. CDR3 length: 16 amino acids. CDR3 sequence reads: CATSGPASGSYNEQFF. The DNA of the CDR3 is TGTGCCACCAGTGGGCCCGCTAGCGGGAGCTACAATGAGCAGTTCTTC.

CDR3 DNA: TGTGCCAGCAACCCCCAACAGGGATCTCGAAGCACTGAAGCTTTCTTT. This gives the protein CASNPQQGSRSTEAFF. The chain couples TRBV2 to TRBJ1-1; D might be TRBD1 (6 bases). The germline V gene has CDR1 SNHLY and CDR2 FYNNEI. CDR3 length: 16 residues. V gave up 7 bases and J gave up 4 bases, with 22 bases separating them.

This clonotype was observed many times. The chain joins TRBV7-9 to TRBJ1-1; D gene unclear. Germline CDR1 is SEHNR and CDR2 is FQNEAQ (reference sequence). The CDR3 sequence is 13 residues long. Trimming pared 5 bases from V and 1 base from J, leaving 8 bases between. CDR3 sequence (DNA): TGTGCCAGCAGCCCTTTTTCGAACACTGAAGCTTTCTTT. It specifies CASSPFSNTEAFF.

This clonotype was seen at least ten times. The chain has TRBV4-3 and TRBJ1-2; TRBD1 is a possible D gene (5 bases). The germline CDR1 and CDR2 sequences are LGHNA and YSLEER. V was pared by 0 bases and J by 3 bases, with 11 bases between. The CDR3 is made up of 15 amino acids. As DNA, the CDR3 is TGCGCCAGCAGCCAAGATACCGGGGGATACTATGGCTACACCTTC. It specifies CASSQDTGGYYGYTF.

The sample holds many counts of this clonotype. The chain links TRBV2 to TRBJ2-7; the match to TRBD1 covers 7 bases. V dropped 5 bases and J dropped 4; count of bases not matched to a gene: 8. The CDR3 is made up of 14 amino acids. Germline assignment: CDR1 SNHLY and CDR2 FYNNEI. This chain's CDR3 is CASSYPGTAYEQYF. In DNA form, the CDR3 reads TGTGCCAGCAGTTACCCCGGGACAGCTTACGAGCAGTACTTC.

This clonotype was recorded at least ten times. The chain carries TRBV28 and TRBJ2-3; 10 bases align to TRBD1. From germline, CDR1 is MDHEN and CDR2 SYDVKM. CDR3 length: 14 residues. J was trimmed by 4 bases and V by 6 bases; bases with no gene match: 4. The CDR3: CASRATGGSDTQYF. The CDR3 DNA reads TGTGCCAGCAGGGCGACAGGGGGCTCAGATACGCAGTATTTT.

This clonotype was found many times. The CDR3 sequence: CSAAAAYEQYF. The CDR3 DNA sequence: TGCAGTGCCGCGGCCGCCTACGAGCAGTACTTC. This chain links TRBV20-1 with TRBJ2-7; D gene unclear. The length of the CDR3 is 11 residues. The germline CDR1 and CDR2 sequences are DFQATT and SNEGSKA (reference sequence). The V end lost 6 bases, the J end lost 2 bases, and 8 bases lay between the germline ends.

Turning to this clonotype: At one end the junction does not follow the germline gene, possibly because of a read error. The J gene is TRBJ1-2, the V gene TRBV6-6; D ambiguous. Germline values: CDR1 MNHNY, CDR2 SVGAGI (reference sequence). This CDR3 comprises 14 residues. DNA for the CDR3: TGTGCCAGCAGTTATCCAGACGGTCTCTACGACTACCCCTTC. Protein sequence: CASSYPDGLYDYPF.

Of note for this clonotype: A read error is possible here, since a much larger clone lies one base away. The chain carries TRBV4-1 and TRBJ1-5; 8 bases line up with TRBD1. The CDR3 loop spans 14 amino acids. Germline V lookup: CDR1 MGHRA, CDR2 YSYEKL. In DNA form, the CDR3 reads TGCGCCAGCAGCCAAGGGACAGGGAATCCGCCCCAGCATTTT. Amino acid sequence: CASSQGTGNPPQHF.

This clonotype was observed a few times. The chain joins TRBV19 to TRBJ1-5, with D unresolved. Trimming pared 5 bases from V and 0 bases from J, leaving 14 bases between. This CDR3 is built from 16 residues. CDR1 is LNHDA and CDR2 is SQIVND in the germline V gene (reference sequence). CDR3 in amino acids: CASSVTPRYSNQPQHF. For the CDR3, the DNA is TGTGCCAGTAGTGTTACACCCCGGTATAGCAATCAGCCCCAGCATTTT.

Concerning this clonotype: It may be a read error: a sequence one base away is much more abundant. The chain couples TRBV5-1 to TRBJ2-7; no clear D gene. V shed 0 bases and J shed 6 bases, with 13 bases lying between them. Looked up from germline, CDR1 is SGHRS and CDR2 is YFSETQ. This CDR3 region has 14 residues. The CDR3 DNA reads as TGCGCCAGCAGCTTGGAGATGGAGTTCTGCGAGCAGTACTTC. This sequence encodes CASSLEMEFCEQYF.

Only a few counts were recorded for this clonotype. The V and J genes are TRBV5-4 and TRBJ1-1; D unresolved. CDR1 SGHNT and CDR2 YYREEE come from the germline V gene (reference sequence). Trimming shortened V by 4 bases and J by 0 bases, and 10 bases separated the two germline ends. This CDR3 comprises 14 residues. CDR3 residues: CASSREPMNTEAFF. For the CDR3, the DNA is TGTGCCAGCAGCCGGGAACCAATGAACACTGAAGCTTTCTTT.

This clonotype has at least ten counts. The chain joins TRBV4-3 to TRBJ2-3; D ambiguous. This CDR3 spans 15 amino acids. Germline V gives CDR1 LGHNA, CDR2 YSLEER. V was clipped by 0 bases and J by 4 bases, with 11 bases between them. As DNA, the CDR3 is TGCGCCAGCAGCCAAGATCTTGGCGGACCAGATACGCAGTATTTT. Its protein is CASSQDLGGPDTQYF.

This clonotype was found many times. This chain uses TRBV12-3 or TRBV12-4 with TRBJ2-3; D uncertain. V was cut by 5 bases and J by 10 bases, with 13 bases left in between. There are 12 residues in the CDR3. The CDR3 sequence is CASSTPAASQYF. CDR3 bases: TGTGCCAGCAGTACCCCCGCCGCCTCGCAGTATTTT.

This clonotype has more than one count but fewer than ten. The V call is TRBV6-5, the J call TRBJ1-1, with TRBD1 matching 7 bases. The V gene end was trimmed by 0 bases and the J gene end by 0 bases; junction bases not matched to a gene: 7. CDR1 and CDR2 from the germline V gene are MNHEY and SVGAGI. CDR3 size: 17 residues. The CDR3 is CASSYSSLDRLNTEAFF. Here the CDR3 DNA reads TGTGCCAGCAGTTACTCGTCGCTGGACAGGCTGAACACTGAAGCTTTCTTT.

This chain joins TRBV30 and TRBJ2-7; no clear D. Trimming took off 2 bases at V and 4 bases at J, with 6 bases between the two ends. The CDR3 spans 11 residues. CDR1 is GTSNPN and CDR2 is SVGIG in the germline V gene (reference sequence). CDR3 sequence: CAWSSVYEQYF. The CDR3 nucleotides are TGTGCCTGGAGTAGCGTATACGAGCAGTACTTC.

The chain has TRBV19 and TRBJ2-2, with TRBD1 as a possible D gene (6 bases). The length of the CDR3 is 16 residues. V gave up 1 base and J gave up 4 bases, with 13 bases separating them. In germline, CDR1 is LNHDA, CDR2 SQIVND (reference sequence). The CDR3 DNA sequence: TGTGCCAGTAGTATAGTGGCAGGGGTGGGCACCGGGGAGCTGTTTTTT. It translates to CASSIVAGVGTGELFF. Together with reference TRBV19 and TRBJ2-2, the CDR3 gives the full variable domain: DGGITQSPKYLFRKEGQNVTLSCEQNLNHDAMYWYRQDPGQGLRLIYYSQIVNDFQKGDIAEGYSVSREKKESFPLTVTSAQKNPTAFYLCASSIVAGVGTGELFFGEGSRLTVL.

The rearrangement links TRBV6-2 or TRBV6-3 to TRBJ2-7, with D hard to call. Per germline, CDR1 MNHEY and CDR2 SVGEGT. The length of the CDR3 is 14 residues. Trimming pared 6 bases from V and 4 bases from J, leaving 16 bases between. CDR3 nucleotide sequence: TGTGCCAGCAGAACGATCGGTCCCAGATACGAGCAGTACTTC. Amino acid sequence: CASRTIGPRYEQYF.

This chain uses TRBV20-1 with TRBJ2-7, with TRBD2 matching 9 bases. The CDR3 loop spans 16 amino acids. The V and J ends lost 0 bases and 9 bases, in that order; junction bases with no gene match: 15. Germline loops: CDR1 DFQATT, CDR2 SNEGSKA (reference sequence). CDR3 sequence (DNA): TGCAGTGCTAGAGATGTGGCTAGCGGGATTCCGAGAGGGCAGTACTTC. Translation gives CSARDVASGIPRGQYF.

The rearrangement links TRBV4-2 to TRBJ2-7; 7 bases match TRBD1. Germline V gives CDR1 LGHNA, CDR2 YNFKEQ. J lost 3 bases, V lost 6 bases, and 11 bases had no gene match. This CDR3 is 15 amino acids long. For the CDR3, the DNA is TGTGCCAGCAGTCCCAGATTGGGACAGCGCTACGAGCAGTACTTC. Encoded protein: CASSPRLGQRYEQYF.